One and the same sample provided the 5 T cell receptor beta chains below, sequenced in a study of T cells expressing NK-cell markers. TCRdb reprocessed the 5' RACE reads and stores each CDR3 protein as one record, lacking DNA. Its clone listing holds over 350,000 distinct CDR3 sequences. Sequencing was carried out using blood T cells: a sorted CD56 or NKG2C T cell subset, CD4+ or CD8+ T cells, or bulk PBMC T cells (not recorded which). The origin of the receptors is a woman aged 50 to 65 in good health.

The chain employs TRBV10-3 and TRBJ2-7. The germline V gene has CDR1 ENHRY and CDR2 SYGVKD. This CDR3 has 13 residues. CDR3 sequence reads: CALRSGSSYEQYF.

V gene TRBV12-5 combines with J gene TRBJ1-3. This CDR3 region has 12 residues. Germline values: CDR1 LGHNT, CDR2 FRNRAP. The CDR3 here is CASGLGGNTIYF.

The V gene is TRBV2, the J gene TRBJ2-2; TCRdb's D gene call, TRBD2, goes unchecked for lack of DNA. CDR1 and CDR2 (germline): SNHLY, FYNNEI. This CDR3 has 16 amino acids. CDR3 sequence reads: CASSPVSGANTGELFF. Supplemented by reference TRBV2 and TRBJ2-2, the full variable domain reads EPEVTQTPSHQVTQMGQEVILRCVPISNHLYFYWYRQILGQKVEFLVSFYNNEISEKSEIFDDQFSVERPDGSNFTLKIRSTKLEDSAMYFCASSPVSGANTGELFFGEGSRLTVL.

The chain has TRBV7-9 and TRBJ2-5; the TCRdb call, TRBD2, lacks DNA for checking. CDR1 and CDR2 from the germline V gene are SEHNR and FQNEAQ (reference sequence). The length of the CDR3 is 17 residues. CDR3 sequence: CASTPWGSSGFQETQYF.

This sequence joins TRBV30 and TRBJ1-1. In germline, CDR1 is GTSNPN, CDR2 SVGIG (reference sequence). This CDR3 region has 12 residues. The CDR3 loop reads CAWSVMNTEAFF.